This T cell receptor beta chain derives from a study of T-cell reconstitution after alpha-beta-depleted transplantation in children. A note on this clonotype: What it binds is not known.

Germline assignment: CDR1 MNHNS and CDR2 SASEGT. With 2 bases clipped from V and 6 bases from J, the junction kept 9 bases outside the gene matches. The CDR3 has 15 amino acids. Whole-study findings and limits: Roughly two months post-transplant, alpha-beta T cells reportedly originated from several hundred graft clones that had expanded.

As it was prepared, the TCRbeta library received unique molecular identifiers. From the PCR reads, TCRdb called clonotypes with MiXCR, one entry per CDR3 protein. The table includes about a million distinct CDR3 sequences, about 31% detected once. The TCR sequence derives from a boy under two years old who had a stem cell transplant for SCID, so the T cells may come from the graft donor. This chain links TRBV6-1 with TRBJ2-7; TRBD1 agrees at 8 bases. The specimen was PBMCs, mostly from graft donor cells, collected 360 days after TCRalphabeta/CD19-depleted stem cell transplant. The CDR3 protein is CASSELHRGDGEQYF. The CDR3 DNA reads TGTGCCAGCAGTGAACTCCACAGGGGGGATGGCGAGCAGTACTTC.